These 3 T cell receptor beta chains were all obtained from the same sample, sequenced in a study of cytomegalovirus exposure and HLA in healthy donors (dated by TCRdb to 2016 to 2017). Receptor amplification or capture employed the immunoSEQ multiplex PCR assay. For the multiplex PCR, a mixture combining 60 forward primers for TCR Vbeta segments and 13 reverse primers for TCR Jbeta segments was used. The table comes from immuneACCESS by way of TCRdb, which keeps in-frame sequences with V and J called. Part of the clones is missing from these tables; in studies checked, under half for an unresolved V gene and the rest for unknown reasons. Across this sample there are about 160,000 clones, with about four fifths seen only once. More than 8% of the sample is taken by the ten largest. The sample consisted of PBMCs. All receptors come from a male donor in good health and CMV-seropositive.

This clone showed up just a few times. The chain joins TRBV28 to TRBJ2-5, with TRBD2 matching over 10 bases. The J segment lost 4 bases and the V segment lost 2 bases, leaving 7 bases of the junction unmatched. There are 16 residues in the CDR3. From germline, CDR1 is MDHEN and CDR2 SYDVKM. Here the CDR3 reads CASSLPAGGPGETQYF. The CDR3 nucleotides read TGTGCCAGCAGTTTACCAGCGGGAGGGCCCGGAGAGACCCAGTACTTC.

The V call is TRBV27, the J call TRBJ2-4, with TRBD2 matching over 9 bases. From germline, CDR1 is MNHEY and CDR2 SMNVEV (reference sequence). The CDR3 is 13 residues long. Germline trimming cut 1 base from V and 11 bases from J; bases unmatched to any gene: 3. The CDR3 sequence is CASSLLRGGVQYF. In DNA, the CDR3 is TGTGCCAGCAGTTTATTGCGCGGGGGGGTTCAGTACTTC.

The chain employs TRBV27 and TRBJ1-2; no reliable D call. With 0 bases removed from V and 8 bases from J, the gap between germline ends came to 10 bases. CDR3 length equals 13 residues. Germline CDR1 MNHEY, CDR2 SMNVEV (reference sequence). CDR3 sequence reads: CASSLSRVHGYTF. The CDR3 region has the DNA TGTGCCAGCAGTTTATCGAGGGTTCACGGCTACACCTTC.